A selection of T cell receptor beta chains follows, all from one sample in a study of blood T cell repertoires in COVID-19. Only in-frame clones appear in the TCRdb table, and some are missing; sequencing was by immunoSEQ multiplex PCR. The table includes tens of thousands of clones, approximately 85% detected once. The sequencing sample was made of peripheral blood. All receptors derive from a human donor in a cohort sampled during active COVID-19. Each CDR3 is given with its conserved first and last residue. D genes are given only for firm matches.

TRBV7-9	TRBJ1-4	TRBD1	TGTGCCAGCAGCCAACAGGGGTTTGGTAATGAAAAACTGTTTTTT	CASSQQGFGNEKLFF
TRBV15	TRBJ1-2	.	TGTGCCACCAGCAGAGGGCAACGATCCTACACCTTC	CATSRGQRSYTF
TRBV7-2	TRBJ2-1	.	TGTGCCAGCAGCTTAGCCACATTCAGCTCCTACAATGAGCAGTTCTTC	CASSLATFSSYNEQFF
TRBV7-9	TRBJ2-7	TRBD1	TGTGCCAGCAGCCCCCCGACAGGGCTCGCCTACGAGCAGTACTTC	CASSPPTGLAYEQYF
TRBV13	TRBJ2-7	.	TGTGCCAGCAGCGCCTGGGGGAGGGGGTACGAGCAGTACTTC	CASSAWGRGYEQYF
TRBV27	TRBJ2-7	.	TGTGCCAGCAGTTTGGCGGAAACCTACGAGCAGTACTTC	CASSLAETYEQYF
TRBV9	TRBJ2-3	TRBD2	TGTGCCAGCAGCCCATCAAATGGGGGGGGTACGCAGTATTTT	CASSPSNGGGTQYF
TRBV10-3	TRBJ1-1	.	TGTGCCATTGGGGGGGGAACTGAAGCTTTCTTT	CAIGGGTEAFF
TRBV19	TRBJ1-1	.	TGTGCCAGTAGTATGGTTGGGGGGGAAACTGAAGCTTTCTTT	CASSMVGGETEAFF
TRBV7-2	TRBJ2-2	.	TGTGCCAGCATCTACCCCAACGGAGTTGAGGGCGGGGAGCTGTTTTTT	CASIYPNGVEGGELFF
TRBV19	TRBJ1-1	.	TGTGCCAGTAGTGTATCAGGGTTGCCGAAAAGTGAAGCTTTCTTT	CASSVSGLPKSEAFF
TRBV5-1	TRBJ2-1	.	TGCGCCAGCAGCTTGGCCGTCGGAGGTGAGCAGTTCTTC	CASSLAVGGEQFF
TRBV30	TRBJ1-2	TRBD1	TGTGCCGCAGGGGGGCGCTGGGGTGGCTACACCTTC	CAAGGRWGGYTF
TRBV15	TRBJ1-1	.	TGTGCCACCAGCAGAGGGCAGGGAATAACTGAAGCTTTCTTT	CATSRGQGITEAFF
TRBV9	TRBJ2-2	.	TGTGCCAGCAGCGTAGGCGGCAGGGGAGTCACCGGGGAGCTGTTTTTT	CASSVGGRGVTGELFF
TRBV27	TRBJ1-2	.	TGTGCCAGCAGTCCCTACGGACAGCCTGACTATGGCTACACCTTC	CASSPYGQPDYGYTF
TRBV7-9	TRBJ1-1	TRBD1	TGTGCCATCGACCAGGGGGCGAGAACTGAAGCTTTCTTT	CAIDQGARTEAFF